This T cell receptor beta chain was captured by sequencing in a study of cytomegalovirus exposure and HLA in healthy donors. PCR involved 60 Vbeta and 13 Jbeta primers. Method: immunoSEQ multiplex PCR; TCRdb's copy keeps in-frame clones and lacks some. The data hold roughly 100,000 clones, with roughly 72% observed a single time. The receptor comes from a young man in good health and CMV-seropositive. Sequencing was done on a sample of PBMCs.

CDR3 protein: CASSLQAIRTDTQYF. In DNA form, the CDR3 reads TGTGCCAGCAGCTTGCAAGCAATTCGCACAGATACGCAGTATTTT. This chain links TRBV7-2 with TRBJ2-3; D remains ambiguous. The CDR3 is made up of 15 amino acids. Germline V gene lookup returns CDR1 SGHTA and CDR2 FQGNSA. Deletions cut 3 bases from V and 1 base from J, with 11 bases between. Complete variable domain (other parts from reference TRBV7-2 and TRBJ2-3): GAGVSQSPSNKVTEKGKDVELRCDPISGHTALYWYRQSLGQGLEFLIYFQGNSAPDKSGLPSDRFSAERTGGSVSTLTIQRTQQEDSAVYLCASSLQAIRTDTQYFGPGTRLTVL.